The next 7 T cell receptor beta chains were all read from a single sample in a study of radiation and T cells in renal cell carcinoma. Time point described: baseline pretreatment blood. Treatment noted: 15 Gy SBRT to primary tumor, nephrectomy 4 weeks later. The protocol was immunoSEQ multiplex PCR, while the TCRdb copy is restricted to in-frame clones and leaves out a portion. There are some 100,000 clones in the sample; 82% occur only once, and around 5.8% lies in the top ten. The sample was blood, taken from a patient whose treatment included radiotherapy and nephrectomy. These receptor sequences come from a man aged 55-75 years with renal cell carcinoma.

This sequence joins TRBV5-1 and TRBJ2-5; a weak D match, TRBD1 (5 bases). In germline, CDR1 is SGHRS, CDR2 YFSETQ. This CDR3 has 15 residues. The V and J ends lost 4 bases and 2 bases respectively, with 15 bases between them. Here the CDR3 DNA reads TGCGCCAGCAGCCAGGAGAACAGGTTTCAAGAGACCCAGTACTTC. Its protein is CASSQENRFQETQYF.

This sequence joins TRBV9 and TRBJ2-1; tentative D call: TRBD2 (6 bases). Germline values: CDR1 SGDLS, CDR2 YYNGEE. Trimming left V 3 bases short and J 5 bases short, with 12 bases between. CDR3 size: 14 residues. In nucleotides, the CDR3 is TGTGCCAGCAGCGGGGACTCCAGAAACAATGAGCAGTTCTTC. This gives the protein CASSGDSRNNEQFF.

The chain links TRBV28 to TRBJ2-7; D is unclear. V lost 8 bases and J 0 bases, leaving 11 bases between the germline ends. Germline CDR1 and CDR2: MDHEN and SYDVKM. The CDR3 is 13 amino acids. The DNA for the CDR3 is TGTGCCAGCCTTACATCCTTCTCCTACGAGCAGTACTTC. The encoded protein is CASLTSFSYEQYF.

The chain is built from TRBV7-3 and TRBJ2-1; 9 nucleotides line up with TRBD2. Germline V gene lookup returns CDR1 SGHTA and CDR2 FQGTGA. V gave up 5 bases and J gave up 8 bases; unmatched junction bases: 13. This CDR3 spans 16 amino acids. DNA of the CDR3: TGTGCCAGCAGCGCCCGATCGGGGACTAGCTGGTATGAGCAGTTCTTC. Protein sequence: CASSARSGTSWYEQFF.

V is TRBV6-6 and J is TRBJ1-4, with 8 bases lining up with TRBD1. After removal of 4 bases from V and 5 bases from J, the junction contained 6 bases not matched to a gene. The CDR3 covers 15 residues. CDR1 and CDR2 (germline): MNHNY, SVGAGI (reference sequence). CDR3: CASSFSQGANEKLFF. For the CDR3, the DNA is TGTGCCAGCAGTTTTTCCCAGGGGGCGAATGAAAAACTGTTTTTT.

The chain recombines TRBV5-4 with TRBJ2-5, with a weak D call TRBD2 (6 bases). V lost 2 bases, J lost 4 bases, and 15 bases lay in between. CDR3 length: 15 residues. Per germline, CDR1 SGHNT and CDR2 YYREEE (reference sequence). CDR3: CASSFNNPGLETQYF. In DNA form, the CDR3 reads TGTGCCAGCAGCTTCAACAATCCGGGACTAGAGACCCAGTACTTC.

This rearrangement joins TRBV7-8 to TRBJ2-7, with a possible D match to TRBD2 (6 bases). CDR1 and CDR2 from the germline V gene are SGHVS and FQNEAQ. The CDR3 contains 14 residues. The V gene lost 0 bases and the J gene lost 5 bases, with 11 bases spanning the gap. The CDR3 loop is CASSLATWGDEQYF. The CDR3 nucleotides read TGTGCCAGCAGCTTAGCGACCTGGGGGGACGAGCAGTACTTC. Full variable domain (remainder filled in from reference TRBV7-8 and TRBJ2-7): GAGVSQSPRYKVAKRGQDVALRCDPISGHVSLFWYQQALGQGPEFLTYFQNEAQLDKSGLPSDRFFAERPEGSVSTLKIQRTQQEDSAVYLCASSLATWGDEQYFGPGTRLTVT.